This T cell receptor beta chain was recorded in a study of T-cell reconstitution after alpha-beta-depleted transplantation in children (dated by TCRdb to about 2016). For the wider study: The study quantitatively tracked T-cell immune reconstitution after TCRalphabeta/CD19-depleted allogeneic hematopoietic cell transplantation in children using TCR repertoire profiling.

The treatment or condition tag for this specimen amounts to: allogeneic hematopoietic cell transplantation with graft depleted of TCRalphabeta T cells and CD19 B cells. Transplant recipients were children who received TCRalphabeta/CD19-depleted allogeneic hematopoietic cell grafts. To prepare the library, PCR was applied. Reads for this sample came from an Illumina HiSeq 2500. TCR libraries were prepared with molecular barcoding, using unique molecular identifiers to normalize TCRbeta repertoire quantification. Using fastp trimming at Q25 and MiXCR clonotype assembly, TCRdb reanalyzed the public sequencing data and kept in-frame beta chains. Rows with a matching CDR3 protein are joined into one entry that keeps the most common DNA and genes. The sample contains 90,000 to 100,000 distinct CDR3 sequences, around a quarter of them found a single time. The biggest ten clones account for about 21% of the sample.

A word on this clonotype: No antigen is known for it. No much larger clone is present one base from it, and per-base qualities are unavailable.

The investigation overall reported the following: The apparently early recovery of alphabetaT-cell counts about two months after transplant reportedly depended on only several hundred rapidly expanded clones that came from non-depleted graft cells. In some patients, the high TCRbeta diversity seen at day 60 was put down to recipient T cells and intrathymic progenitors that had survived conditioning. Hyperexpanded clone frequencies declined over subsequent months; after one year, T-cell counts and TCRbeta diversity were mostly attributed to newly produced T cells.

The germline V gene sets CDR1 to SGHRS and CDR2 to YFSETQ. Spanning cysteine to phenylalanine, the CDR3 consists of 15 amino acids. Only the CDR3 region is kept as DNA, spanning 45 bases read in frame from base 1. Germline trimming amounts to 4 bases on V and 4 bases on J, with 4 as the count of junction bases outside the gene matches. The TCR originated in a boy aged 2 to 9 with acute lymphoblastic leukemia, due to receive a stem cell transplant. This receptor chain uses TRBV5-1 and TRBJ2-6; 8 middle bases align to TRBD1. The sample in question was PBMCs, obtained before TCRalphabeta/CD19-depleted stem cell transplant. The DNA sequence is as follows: TGCGCCAGCAGCACAGGGGGTGGAGGGGCCAACGTCCTGACTTTC. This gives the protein CASSTGGGGANVLTF.